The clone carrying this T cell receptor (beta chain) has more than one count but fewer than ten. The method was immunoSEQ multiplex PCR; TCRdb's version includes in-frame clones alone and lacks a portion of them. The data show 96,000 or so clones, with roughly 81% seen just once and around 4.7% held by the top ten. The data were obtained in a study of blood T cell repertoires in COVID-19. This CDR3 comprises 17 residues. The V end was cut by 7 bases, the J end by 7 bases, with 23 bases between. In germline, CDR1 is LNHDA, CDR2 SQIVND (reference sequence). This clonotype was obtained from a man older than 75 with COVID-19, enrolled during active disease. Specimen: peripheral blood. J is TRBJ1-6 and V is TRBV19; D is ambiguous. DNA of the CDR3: TGTGCCAGTAAGGAGTCGAACCGATACTTCGAGAATTCACCCCTCCACTTT. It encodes CASKESNRYFENSPLHF. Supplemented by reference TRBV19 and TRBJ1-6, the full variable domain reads DGGITQSPKYLFRKEGQNVTLSCEQNLNHDAMYWYRQDPGQGLRLIYYSQIVNDFQKGDIAEGYSVSREKKESFPLTVTSAQKNPTAFYLCASKESNRYFENSPLHFGNGTRLTVT.